Below, 30 T cell receptor beta chains from the same sample are listed, as sequenced in a study of cytomegalovirus exposure and HLA in healthy donors listed by TCRdb under 2017. Receptor libraries were prepared by the immunoSEQ multiplex PCR assay. A mixture of 60 forward primers for TCR Vbeta segments and 13 reverse primers for TCR Jbeta segments was used in the multiplex PCR. The source is immuneACCESS, and TCRdb retained only in-frame sequences with V and J called. Part of the clones is not carried over; for the studies checked, unresolved V genes explain less than half of this, and the remainder is unexplained. Within this sample are some 150,000 clones, with around 85% of them counted one time only. The ten largest make up around 3.9% of the sample. Sequencing used PBMCs. These receptor sequences come from a man between 35 and 55 years old in good health and CMV-seropositive.

The CDR3 nucleotides read TGCGCCAGCAGCCAATCGGTGACAGCGAACACCGGGGAGCTGTTTTTT. Translated: CASSQSVTANTGELFF. This chain joins TRBV4-1 and TRBJ2-2; D possibly corresponds to TRBD1 (5 bases). Germline CDR1 reads MGHRA; CDR2 reads YSYEKL. Deletions cut 2 bases from V and 0 bases from J, with 10 bases between. The CDR3 is made up of 16 amino acids.

J is TRBJ1-2 and V is TRBV7-9, with D perhaps matching TRBD1 (5 bases). Germline V gives CDR1 SEHNR, CDR2 FQNEAQ (reference sequence). This CDR3 is 15 amino acids long. Trimming cost V 4 bases and J 7 bases, with 19 bases left between them. As DNA, the CDR3 is TGTGCCAGCAGCTCCGGGGGGAGCTCTCCTGGTGGCTACACCTTC. It is translated as CASSSGGSSPGGYTF.

V usage is TRBV21-1 and J usage is TRBJ1-5; no check of the table's D call, TRBD1, against the DNA was made. TRBV21-1 is a documented pseudogene. There are 16 residues in the CDR3. The CDR3 DNA sequence: TGTGCCAGCAGCATAGAGGACAGCCGGGCGGATCAGCCCCAGCATTTT. It translates to CASSIEDSRADQPQHF.

The V call is TRBV9, the J call TRBJ2-2, with D perhaps TRBD1 (5 bases). This CDR3 has 13 amino acids. Germline CDR1 is SGDLS and CDR2 is YYNGEE. Trimming removed 3 bases from V and 4 bases from J, with 7 bases in between. CDR3 DNA: TGTGCCAGCAGCGCGACAGTCACCGGGGAGCTGTTTTTT. Amino acids: CASSATVTGELFF.

This sequence joins TRBV7-3 and TRBJ2-5, with TRBD1 as a possible D gene (6 bases). V shed 1 base and J shed 1 base, with 13 bases lying between them. This CDR3 contains 16 residues. The germline CDR1 and CDR2 sequences are SGHTA and FQGTGA. CDR3 bases: TGTGCCAGCAGCTTAAGGGGGCTTCCGTCCCAAGAGACCCAGTACTTC. Its translation is CASSLRGLPSQETQYF.

The CDR3 loop reads CATPGQGVWQPQHF. CDR3 nucleotide sequence: TGTGCCACCCCGGGACAGGGTGTTTGGCAGCCCCAGCATTTT. The genes are TRBV14 and TRBJ1-5; 9 bases fit TRBD1. V shed 10 bases and J 7 bases; nucleotides not matched to a gene: 11. The CDR3 is 14 amino acids. Per the germline V gene, CDR1 is SGHDN and CDR2 is FVKESK. The variable domain in full, with the rest retrieved from reference TRBV14 and TRBJ1-5, is EAGVTQFPSHSVIEKGQTVTLRCDPISGHDNLYWYRRVMGKEIKFLLHFVKESKQDESGMPNNRFLAERTGGTYSTLKVQPAELEDSGVYFCATPGQGVWQPQHFGDGTRLSIL.

In the case of this clone: At one boundary the junction diverges from the germline segment, which might be a read error. The J gene is TRBJ1-2, the V gene TRBV6-1; 10 bases map to TRBD1. Germline CDR1 MNHNS, CDR2 SASEGT. The CDR3 consists of 14 residues. CDR3 sequence: CACSRDRGSEGYTF. In nucleotides, the CDR3 is TGTGCCTGCAGCCGGGACAGGGGTTCGGAGGGCTACACCTTC.

The chain's CDR3 is CAWSGGSGTTEAFF. The DNA of the CDR3 is TGTGCCTGGAGCGGGGGGTCAGGGACCACTGAAGCTTTCTTT. The chain links TRBV30 to TRBJ1-1; D is possibly TRBD1 (5 bases). Trimming pared 3 bases from V and 4 bases from J, leaving 15 bases between. CDR3 length equals 14 residues. Germline assignment: CDR1 GTSNPN and CDR2 SVGIG (reference sequence).

This clone has a handful of counts. The rearrangement uses TRBV6-1 and TRBJ2-2; 7 bases are a match to TRBD1. CDR3 length: 13 residues. Trimming removed 6 bases from V and 5 bases from J; junction bases left unmatched: 3. Germline V CDR1 and CDR2: MNHNS, SASEGT. The CDR3 loop reads CASSRGITGELFF. DNA of the CDR3: TGTGCCAGCAGCAGGGGGATTACCGGGGAGCTGTTTTTT.

The rearrangement uses TRBV10-1 and TRBJ2-1; 8 bases line up with TRBD2. Germline CDR1 is WNHNN and CDR2 is SYGVQD (reference sequence). V trimming: 8 bases; J trimming: 4 bases; junction bases outside the gene matches: 10. This CDR3 has 15 amino acids. Here the CDR3 reads CASSLLAGSYNEQFF. The CDR3 DNA follows: TGCGCCAGCTCCCTCCTAGCGGGTTCTTACAATGAGCAGTTCTTC.

This sequence joins TRBV15 and TRBJ1-2, with D unclear. The CDR3 has 14 amino acids. Trimming took 3 bases from V and 2 from J, leaving 10 bases between them. Germline assignment: CDR1 LNHNV and CDR2 YYDKDF (reference sequence). This chain's CDR3 is CATSSHRGNYGYTF. The CDR3 DNA reads TGTGCCACCAGCAGCCACCGGGGAAACTATGGCTACACCTTC.

As concerns this clone: Other DNA sequences in the same sample also yield this CDR3. V gene TRBV6-1 combines with J gene TRBJ2-3; D call uncertain. The length of the CDR3 is 12 residues. The ends were cut back, 2 bases at V and 5 bases at J, with 5 bases in the middle. From germline, CDR1 is MNHNS and CDR2 SASEGT. The CDR3 protein is CASSENRDTQYF. CDR3 bases: TGTGCCAGCAGTGAAAATCGAGATACGCAGTATTTT.

This chain joins TRBV7-9 and TRBJ2-5; 7 positions agree with TRBD1. Unmatched junction bases numbered 6, after V lost 1 base and J lost 7 bases. CDR3 length: 14 amino acids. CDR1 SEHNR and CDR2 FQNEAQ come from the germline V gene (reference sequence). As DNA, the CDR3 is TGTGCCAGCAGCTTAGGACAGGGAGTAGGGACCCAGTACTTC. Amino acid sequence: CASSLGQGVGTQYF.

The chain carries TRBV5-5 and TRBJ2-5, with D perhaps TRBD1 (8 bases). Germline V lookup: CDR1 SGHKS, CDR2 YYEKEE (reference sequence). The CDR3 loop spans 14 amino acids. The V end lost 5 bases, the J end lost 5 bases, and 16 bases lay between the germline ends. CDR3 DNA sequence: TGTGCCAGCAGTTTTGACAGGGGAGGGGAGACCCAGTACTTC. Its protein product is CASSFDRGGETQYF.

The genes are TRBV25-1 and TRBJ2-5; D remains ambiguous. The better agreement between TRBJ2-7 and the DNA end casts doubt on the J call. The CDR3 spans 11 residues. Germline V lookup: CDR1 MGHDK, CDR2 SYGVNS. CDR3 coding DNA: TGTGCCAGTGCCGCCTTTTACGAGCAGTACTTC. As protein: CASAAFYEQYF.

Worth noting for this clone: The same CDR3 is also encoded by other DNA sequences in this sample. The chain carries TRBV5-1 and TRBJ2-5, with 14 nucleotides matching TRBD2. Germline V gene sequence: CDR1 SGHRS, CDR2 YFSETQ. V shed 5 bases, J shed 5 bases, and the junction held 5 bases outside the gene matches. The CDR3 is 15 amino acids. As DNA, the CDR3 is TGCGCCAGCAGTCTAGGGACTAGCGGGAGTGAGACCCAGTACTTC. Translation: CASSLGTSGSETQYF. Supplemented by reference TRBV5-1 and TRBJ2-5, the full variable domain reads KAGVTQTPRYLIKTRGQQVTLSCSPISGHRSVSWYQQTPGQGLQFLFEYFSETQRNKGNFPGRFSGRQFSNSRSEMNVSTLELGDSALYLCASSLGTSGSETQYFGPGTRLLVL.

The V call is TRBV6-7, the J call TRBJ2-5; 9 bases match TRBD2. TRBV6-7 is an open reading frame, and its role is uncertain. Germline trimming cut 4 bases from V and 9 bases from J; bases unmatched to any gene: 21. The CDR3 sequence is 18 residues long. CDR3 in DNA: TGTGCCAGCAGTTCCCTTAGGGAGGCTAGCGGGGACCCGAGAGCCCAGTACTTC. It codes for CASSSLREASGDPRAQYF.

This rearrangement joins TRBV30 to TRBJ1-2; 9 bases line up with TRBD1. Trimming at V came to 0 bases and at J to 8 bases, leaving 7 bases not matched to a gene. The CDR3 is 14 amino acids. Germline loops: CDR1 GTSNPN, CDR2 SVGIG (reference sequence). DNA for the CDR3: TGTGCCTGGAGTGTACAGGGGACAGGGAACGGCTACACCTTC. Its translation: CAWSVQGTGNGYTF.

Written as DNA, the CDR3 is TGCAGCGTTGACTTGAGCATTGAGACCCAGTACTTC. It is translated as CSVDLSIETQYF. V is TRBV29-1 and J is TRBJ2-5; no firm D call. Looked up from germline, CDR1 is SQVTM and CDR2 is ANQGSEA. The CDR3 sequence is 12 residues long. Trimming shortened V by 3 bases and J by 5 bases, and 10 bases separated the two germline ends. The whole variable domain, filled in from reference TRBV29-1 and TRBJ2-5, reads SAVISQKPSRDICQRGTSLTIQCQVDSQVTMMFWYRQQPGQSLTLIATANQGSEATYESGFVIDKFPISRPNLTFSTLTVSNMSPEDSSIYLCSVDLSIETQYFGPGTRLLVL.

This chain links TRBV11-2 with TRBJ1-1; no clear D. Between the trimmed V and J ends, which lost 3 bases and 3 bases, there was a span of 5 bases. The CDR3 covers 12 residues. Germline V gene data show CDR1 as SGHAT and CDR2 as FQNNGV. The chain's CDR3 is CASSFSHTEAFF. DNA for the CDR3: TGTGCCAGCAGCTTCAGTCACACTGAAGCTTTCTTT.

This clone came up once. The CDR3 spells CASSLGPLRTEAFF. In DNA form, the CDR3 reads TGCGCCAGCAGCTTGGGACCCCTGAGGACTGAAGCTTTCTTT. This chain links TRBV5-1 with TRBJ1-1; D uncertain. Germline assignment: CDR1 SGHRS and CDR2 YFSETQ. V lost 0 bases and J 5 bases, leaving 11 bases between the germline ends. The CDR3 has 14 amino acids.

The genes are TRBV7-9 and TRBJ2-7; tentatively, D is TRBD2 (6 bases). CDR1 is SEHNR, CDR2 FQNEAQ, per germline (reference sequence). This CDR3 region has 13 residues. Trimming took off 1 base at V and 6 bases at J, with 10 bases between the two ends. The DNA of the CDR3 is TGTGCCAGCAGCTTAGTGGGGGGACGCGAGCAGTACTTC. Protein product: CASSLVGGREQYF.

This clone was counted a single time. This rearrangement joins TRBV27 to TRBJ2-3, with D hard to call. V gave up 6 bases and J gave up 0 bases, with 7 bases separating them. This CDR3 is 13 amino acids long. The V gene's germline CDR1 is MNHEY and CDR2 SMNVEV (reference sequence). The CDR3 DNA is TGTGCCAGCAGAAAAACTAGCACAGATACGCAGTATTTT. Translating gives CASRKTSTDTQYF.

The chain combines TRBV29-1 with TRBJ2-5; maybe TRBD2 (5 bases). This CDR3 contains 13 residues. With 6 bases removed from V and 11 bases from J, the gap between germline ends came to 22 bases. Germline loops: CDR1 SQVTM, CDR2 ANQGSEA. CDR3 coding DNA: TGCAGCGTGGGAAACAATTATTCTGGGGAGCAGTACTTC. Translation gives CSVGNNYSGEQYF.

V usage is TRBV7-2 and J usage is TRBJ2-5; D call uncertain. Trimming pared 3 bases from V and 9 bases from J, leaving 11 bases between. This CDR3 contains 12 residues. The germline V gene encodes CDR1 SGHTA and CDR2 FQGNSA. The CDR3 region is CASSFVAEAQYF. The CDR3 bases are TGTGCCAGCAGCTTTGTGGCTGAGGCCCAGTACTTC.

This chain links TRBV5-4 with TRBJ1-2; 7 bases map to TRBD1. The CDR3 spans 15 residues. With V trimmed by 3 bases and J by 8 bases, 13 bases remained unmatched. The germline gives CDR1 SGHNT, CDR2 YYREEE (reference sequence). The CDR3 coding sequence is TGTGCCAGCAGCTCCTCTATAGACAGGGTTGACGGCTACACCTTC. Encoded protein: CASSSSIDRVDGYTF.

This clone was observed once. V and J are TRBV27 and TRBJ1-6; TRBD1 might be the D (5 bases). The CDR3 contains 13 residues. V was cut by 6 bases and J by 9 bases, with 12 bases left in between. Per germline, CDR1 MNHEY and CDR2 SMNVEV (reference sequence). The CDR3 DNA sequence: TGTGCCAGCAGCCGGAGCGGGGGTTCACCCCTCCACTTT. The encoded protein is CASSRSGGSPLHF.

The chain links TRBV4-1 to TRBJ1-2; D uncertain. Looked up from germline, CDR1 is MGHRA and CDR2 is YSYEKL. CDR3 length: 16 residues. The V and J ends lost 0 bases and 7 bases respectively, with 18 bases between them. CDR3 in amino acids: CASSQEGGRISSGYTF. The CDR3 bases are TGCGCCAGCAGCCAAGAGGGCGGGAGAATATCTTCTGGCTACACCTTC.

This rearrangement joins TRBV7-2 to TRBJ1-1; D gene ambiguous. This CDR3 is 14 amino acids long. V gave up 4 bases and J gave up 1 base, with 10 bases separating them. CDR1 and CDR2 (germline): SGHTA, FQGNSA. CDR3 region: CASSSTTENTEAFF. In DNA, the CDR3 is TGTGCCAGCAGCTCGACTACAGAGAACACTGAAGCTTTCTTT.

The V call is TRBV5-1, the J call TRBJ1-2; a possible D gene is TRBD1 (6 bases). The germline V and J ends were trimmed by 6 bases and 5 bases, with 17 bases remaining between them. The germline CDR1 and CDR2 sequences are SGHRS and YFSETQ. The CDR3 has 14 residues. This chain's CDR3 is CASTPDPGAYGYTF. For the CDR3, the DNA is TGCGCCAGCACCCCTGACCCAGGGGCTTATGGCTACACCTTC.